The present T cell receptor beta chain was sequenced within a study of early T cells in non-severe SARS-CoV-2 infection (dated by TCRdb to the early 2020s). About the study as a whole: Because TCR sequencing was done on bulk RNA from unsorted whole blood, the alpha and beta chains could not be paired.

Overall results and qualifications from the work: VDJdb matching was skewed toward anti-spike CD8 responses and likely underestimated virus-specific expansions, missing private and CD4 specificities.

This was a case-control study nested in a cohort of healthcare workers in London, UK, who had nasopharyngeal swab PCR tests and blood samples taken every week. Between 23 and 31 March 2020, the week of the UK lockdown, healthcare workers were enrolled and then followed up weekly for as long as 16 weeks. This clonotype was recorded a few times. This receptor's antigen is unknown. Per-base qualities were not stored, and no clone one base away is much larger. Libraries were built with 5' RACE. This sample was sequenced with a NextSeq 500. The TCR library protocol attached unique molecular identifiers to individual cDNA molecules to correct for sequencing error and PCR bias. TCR alpha and beta chains were both sequenced, and the abundances of alpha and beta sequences in each sample were closely correlated with each other. Regarding the original processing steps: Decombinator V4 was used to annotate the V gene, J gene and CDR3 of the TCR sequences. Expanded TCRs were defined as changing significantly between any two time points under a Poisson model with p below 0.0001. TCR abundances were normalised to the total number of TCRs sequenced per sample and were expressed as counts per million. TRAV1-2 paired with TRAJ12, TRAJ20 or TRAJ33 defined MAIT TCRs, while TRAV10 paired with TRAJ18 defined iNKT TCRs. A search of VDJdb, accessed on 1 November 2021, was run for TCRs annotated to CMV, EBV and SARS-CoV-2, with TCRs annotated for multiple antigens excluded. TCRdb trimmed public reads at Q25 via fastp, called clones via MiXCR and kept in-frame beta chains. Duplicate CDR3 protein sequences are folded into a single record with the most common DNA and genes. These V and J calls rely on TCRdb rather than the paper's analysis. In all, the sample holds over 95,000 distinct CDR3 sequences, and around 17% of those were seen once. Jointly, the top ten make up roughly 1.3% of the sample.

Taken from cysteine to phenylalanine, the CDR3 has 13 residues. Solely the CDR3 DNA is kept, with 39 bases framed from the first base. Germline trimming: 5 bases from V, 8 bases from J; junction bases outside gene matches: 2. CDR1 and CDR2 (KGHDR, SFDVKD) derive from the germline V gene. The receptor's source is an adult who was a healthcare worker with PCR-confirmed SARS-CoV-2 infection or an uninfected control (not recorded which). Source material: whole blood. The V and J genes are TRBV24-1 and TRBJ2-1, with 10 bases aligning to TRBD2. The DNA sequence is as follows: TGTGCCACCAGTGCTAGCGGGAGACATGAGCAGTTCTTC. The resulting protein is CATSASGRHEQFF.